This T cell receptor beta chain is drawn from a study of T-cell reconstitution after alpha-beta-depleted transplantation in children. Using unique molecular identifiers, the investigators prepared the TCRbeta library. TCRdb passed the PCR reads through MiXCR, listing each CDR3 protein once. The data show about 110,000 distinct CDR3 sequences, 10% seen once. This clonotype was observed many times. This CDR3 contains 16 residues. Germline V gene lookup returns CDR1 SGHTA and CDR2 FQGNSA. Trimming pared 5 bases from V and 4 bases from J, leaving 17 bases between. This sequence was found in a human donor who donated a stem cell graft to a child with acute lymphoblastic leukemia. The genes are TRBV7-2 and TRBJ1-4, with a tentative D call TRBD1 (5 bases). Sample: PBMCs from the stem cell graft donor, taken from the stem cell graft. The CDR3 coding sequence is TGTGCCAGCAGCGCCCCCCCGGGCGGGGGTAATGAAAAACTGTTTTTT. Amino acid sequence: CASSAPPGGGNEKLFF.